This T cell receptor (beta chain) was observed in a study of blood T cell repertoires in COVID-19. Background on the study: Researchers got acute and convalescent COVID-19 samples from the United States, Italy and Spain. T cells, B-cell-depleted T cells, or PBMCs provided the cDNA or gDNA that served as material.

This clone came up once. Original processing methods: Researchers report that nucleated cell counts were estimated from reference gene primer amplification. Clones were sequenced by immunoSEQ multiplex PCR, and TCRdb holds only the in-frame ones, with some missing. D and trimming come from the DNA, and the V and J calls and clone size come from that table. The sample holds under 500,000 clones, around 88% seen once. Trimming removed 2 bases at V and 12 bases at J, with 11 bases between. This CDR3 has 12 residues. Germline V gene sequence: CDR1 SEHNR, CDR2 FQNEAQ (reference sequence). The sample consisted of peripheral blood. The TCR comes from a woman aged 25 to 45 with acute or convalescent COVID-19. This chain joins TRBV7-9 and TRBJ2-1; maybe TRBD1 (6 bases). The CDR3 reads CASSLQGLRQFF. CDR3 coding DNA: TGTGCCAGCAGCTTACAGGGGTTGCGGCAGTTCTTC.